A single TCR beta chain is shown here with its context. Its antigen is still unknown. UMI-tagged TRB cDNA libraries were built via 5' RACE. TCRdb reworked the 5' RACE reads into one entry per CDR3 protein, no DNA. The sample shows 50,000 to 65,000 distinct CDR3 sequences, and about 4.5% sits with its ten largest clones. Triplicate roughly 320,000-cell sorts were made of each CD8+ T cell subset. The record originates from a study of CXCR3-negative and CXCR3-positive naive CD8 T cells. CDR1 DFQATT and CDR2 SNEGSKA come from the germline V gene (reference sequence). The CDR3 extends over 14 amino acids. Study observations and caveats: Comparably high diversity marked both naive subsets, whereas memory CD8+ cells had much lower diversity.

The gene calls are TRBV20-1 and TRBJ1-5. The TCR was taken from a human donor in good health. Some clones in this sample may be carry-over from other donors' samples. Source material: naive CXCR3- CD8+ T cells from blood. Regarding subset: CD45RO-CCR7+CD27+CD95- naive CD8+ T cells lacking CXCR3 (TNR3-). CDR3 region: CSARVRGATQPQHF.